Listed below are T cell receptor beta chains from one sample, sequenced in a study of blood T cell repertoires in COVID-19. The assay was immunoSEQ multiplex PCR, and TCRdb's table has in-frame clones only and misses some. The sample lists about 480,000 clones; approximately 90% were seen once. The sample taken for sequencing was peripheral blood. The source of these receptors is a young woman with acute or convalescent COVID-19. CDR3s include the opening cysteine and the closing phenylalanine or tryptophan. The D gene is left open where the match is weak. Only part of the rows carry a size: once, few, many, or a class if the clone is expanded.

abundance,j_gene,v_gene,len,d_gene,CDR3nt,CDR3aa
many,TRBJ1-1,TRBV15,15,TRBD1,TGTGCCACCAGCTCCCCCGGACAGGGGAACACTGAAGCTTTCTTT,CATSSPGQGNTEAFF
NA,TRBJ1-3,TRBV7-9,18,NA,TGTGCCAGCAGCTTATTCCCCGATAGACTGAACTCTGGAAACACCATATATTTT,CASSLFPDRLNSGNTIYF
few,TRBJ1-2,TRBV27,16,TRBD1,TGTGCCAGCAGCCCAGGACAGGGGAGGGTTTTAGTTGGCTACACCTTC,CASSPGQGRVLVGYTF
NA,TRBJ2-5,TRBV10-2,13,TRBD1,TGCGCCAGCAGTAGGGGGCTCCAAGAGACCCAGTACTTC,CASSRGLQETQYF
NA,TRBJ2-7,TRBV5-1,13,TRBD1,TGCGCCAGCGGGACAGGGCGAAACTACGAGCAGTACTTC,CASGTGRNYEQYF
few,TRBJ1-5,TRBV9,14,NA,TGTGCCAGCAGCCTGGAGGGTAGCAATCAGCCCCAGCATTTT,CASSLEGSNQPQHF
NA,TRBJ2-7,TRBV30,16,TRBD2,TGTGCCTGGAGTGCTTATAGCGGGGGGGCAGCCTACGAGCAGTACTTC,CAWSAYSGGAAYEQYF
NA,TRBJ1-2,TRBV19,15,NA,TGTGCCAGTAGTGGAACAGGGAGAGTCTCCTATGGCTACACCTTC,CASSGTGRVSYGYTF
NA,TRBJ1-1,TRBV5-1,13,NA,TGCGCCAGCAAGACGACAGAGAACACTGAAGCTTTCTTT,CASKTTENTEAFF
NA,TRBJ2-3,TRBV5-1,18,TRBD2,TGCGCCAGCAGCTTGGCTCTCCCTAGCGGGGGGTTCACAGATACGCAGTATTTT,CASSLALPSGGFTDTQYF
NA,TRBJ1-3,TRBV19,13,NA,TGTGCCAGTAGTAGTGGGCCTGGAAACACCATATATTTT,CASSSGPGNTIYF
NA,TRBJ2-3,TRBV7-6,18,TRBD2,TGTGCCAGCAGCACCGGGACTAGCGGGGGCCTTGCTTCGGATACGCAGTATTTT,CASSTGTSGGLASDTQYF
NA,TRBJ2-7,TRBV10-2,16,NA,TGCGCCAGCAGTGAGCCCAAACGGACAACCCCCTACGAGCAGTACTTC,CASSEPKRTTPYEQYF
NA,TRBJ2-1,TRBV2,18,NA,TGTGCCAGCAGTGATCCCCCCTGGCAGGGAAGCTCCTACAATGAGCAGTTCTTC,CASSDPPWQGSSYNEQFF
NA,TRBJ2-7,TRBV5-1,14,NA,TGCGCCAGCAGCTCGACAGGACGTACCTACGAGCAGTACTTC,CASSSTGRTYEQYF
NA,TRBJ2-4,TRBV5-1,16,TRBD1,TGCGCCAGCAGCTTGGACCGGACAGGGGAAAGAAACATTCAGTACTTC,CASSLDRTGERNIQYF
NA,TRBJ2-5,TRBV4-1,15,NA,TGCGCCAGCAGCCAAGTAGACACGACCGTAGAAGCCCAGTACTTC,CASSQVDTTVEAQYF
NA,TRBJ1-6,TRBV28,12,NA,TGTGCCAGCAGTTGGCAGCGGTCACCCCTCCACTTT,CASSWQRSPLHF
NA,TRBJ2-6,TRBV7-9,15,NA,TGTGCCAGCAGCAACTCGAACTCTGGGGCCAACGTCCTGACTTTC,CASSNSNSGANVLTF
NA,TRBJ1-6,TRBV21-1,15,NA,TGTGCCAGCAGCCACGGGGAGGATGCCTATTCACCCCTCCACTTT,CASSHGEDAYSPLHF
NA,TRBJ2-1,TRBV6-5,14,TRBD2,TGTGCCAGCAGTTACCAACTAGCGGGGGCCGGGCAGTTCTTC,CASSYQLAGAGQFF
NA,TRBJ1-6,TRBV5-1,17,NA,TGCGCCAGCAGCACCGGACAGCAGAACTCCTATAATTCACCCCTCCACTTT,CASSTGQQNSYNSPLHF
once,TRBJ1-2,TRBV28,12,TRBD1,TGTGCCATCGGGACAGGTACCTATGGCTACACCTTC,CAIGTGTYGYTF
NA,TRBJ2-3,TRBV6-4,16,TRBD2,TGTGCCAGCAGCCACGTCGGGGGGGCCGGCACAGATACGCAGTATTTT,CASSHVGGAGTDTQYF
NA,TRBJ1-6,TRBV24-1,14,NA,TGTGCCACCAGCGCGAGCGGGGATCAATCACCCCTCCACTTT,CATSASGDQSPLHF
NA,TRBJ2-3,TRBV19,15,TRBD2,TGTGCCAGTAGGCGTCGGGGGGGGAGCACAGATACGCAGTATTTT,CASRRRGGSTDTQYF
once,TRBJ1-1,TRBV6-5,13,TRBD1,TGTGCCAGCAGTCCCGACAGGGTCACTGAAGCTTTCTTT,CASSPDRVTEAFF
NA,TRBJ2-3,TRBV7-6,15,TRBD1,TGTGCCAGCAGCTCTTATACAGGGGGCACAGATACGCAGTATTTT,CASSSYTGGTDTQYF
NA,TRBJ2-7,TRBV20-1,13,NA,TGCAGTGCTAGTCACGGGGGTGGTTACGAGCAGTACTTC,CSASHGGGYEQYF
once,TRBJ1-3,TRBV18,17,NA,TGTGCCAGCTCATCTACAGGGAGCGTATACGGTGGAAACACCATATATTTT,CASSSTGSVYGGNTIYF
NA,TRBJ1-1,TRBV19,13,NA,TGTGCCAGTAGTATTAGGGGGTCGGCTGAAGCTTTCTTT,CASSIRGSAEAFF
NA,TRBJ1-1,TRBV4-2,16,NA,TGTGCCAGCAGCCAAGGGATTGAAGGGGAAAACACTGAAGCTTTCTTT,CASSQGIEGENTEAFF
NA,TRBJ1-3,TRBV13,15,NA,TGTGCCAGCAGCTCCCGGGGGTTCTCTGGAAACACCATATATTTT,CASSSRGFSGNTIYF